This passage covers 30 T cell receptor beta chains from one sample sequenced in a study of T cell changes during pregnancy in multiple sclerosis. The repertoire was sequenced with immunoSEQ multiplex PCR; TCRdb's copy has only in-frame clones and lacks some. Found here are tens of thousands of clones, approximately 86% of them singletons; the top ten hold 15% to 18%. Sequencing used CD8+ T cells from peripheral blood mononuclear cells, obtained in the first trimester of pregnancy. Source of these receptors: a female donor in good health, enrolled as a control in a pregnancy study.

Points on this clone: The sample carries other DNA sequences with the same CDR3. The chain links TRBV5-6 to TRBJ1-1; D is uncertain. The CDR3 covers 15 residues. Deletions cut 0 bases from V and 1 base from J, with 10 bases between. Germline values: CDR1 SGHDT, CDR2 YYEEEE. The DNA of the CDR3 is TGTGCCAGCAGCTTGGTAGAGGACTGGAACACTGAAGCTTTCTTT. Residues: CASSLVEDWNTEAFF.

The chain joins TRBV28 to TRBJ2-5; a possible D gene is TRBD1 (5 bases). The CDR3 runs to 18 residues. Trimming shortened V by 4 bases and J by 1 base, and 22 bases separated the two germline ends. CDR1 is MDHEN, CDR2 SYDVKM, per germline. The CDR3, as DNA: TGTGCCAGCAGTTCGCTAACCTCGACAGAGTGGAGCCAAGAGACCCAGTACTTC. This sequence encodes CASSSLTSTEWSQETQYF.

The rearrangement links TRBV10-2 to TRBJ2-5; TRBD2 matches 10 bases. The germline CDR1 and CDR2 sequences are WSHSY and SAAADI. The trim removed 4 bases at V and 2 bases at J, leaving 4 bases unmatched. The CDR3 consists of 15 residues. CDR3 in amino acids: CASSVASGSQETQYF. The CDR3 region has the DNA TGCGCCAGCAGTGTGGCTAGCGGGAGTCAAGAGACCCAGTACTTC.

The rearrangement uses TRBV6-5 and TRBJ1-1; no clear D gene. The CDR3 consists of 14 residues. Trimming cost V 5 bases and J 1 base, with 11 bases left between them. CDR1 and CDR2 (germline): MNHEY, SVGAGI. CDR3 DNA: TGTGCCAGCAGTGAATCACCGGGGAACACTGAAGCTTTCTTT. Protein: CASSESPGNTEAFF.

This clone was seen just once. The gene calls are TRBV27 and TRBJ1-1, with TRBD1 matching over 11 bases. V shed 6 bases and J 0 bases; nucleotides not matched to a gene: 6. This CDR3 spans 16 amino acids. Germline V gene lookup returns CDR1 MNHEY and CDR2 SMNVEV (reference sequence). The CDR3 bases are TGTGCCAGCAGCCATGGACAGGGGGCCTTGAACACTGAAGCTTTCTTT. Translating it yields CASSHGQGALNTEAFF.

The chain links TRBV4-2 to TRBJ2-7, with 9 bases fitting TRBD2. In germline, CDR1 is LGHNA, CDR2 YNFKEQ. The CDR3 sequence is 16 residues long. The junction had 7 bases not matched to a gene; V was cut back by 2 bases and J by 2 bases. DNA of the CDR3: TGTGCCAGCAGCCAAACCGCTAGCGGGGCTGCCTACGAGCAGTACTTC. Its protein is CASSQTASGAAYEQYF.

V and J are TRBV27 and TRBJ1-6, with unresolved D. Between the trimmed V and J ends, which lost 4 bases and 15 bases, there was a span of 13 bases. The length of the CDR3 is 12 residues. Germline CDR1 is MNHEY and CDR2 is SMNVEV (reference sequence). This CDR3 is CASSSTALYLHF. CDR3 nucleotides: TGTGCCAGCAGTTCTACAGCCCTCTACCTCCACTTT.

The CDR3 is CASSATDYSYEQYF. In DNA form, the CDR3 reads TGTGCCAGTAGTGCTACAGATTACTCCTACGAGCAGTACTTC. The gene calls are TRBV19 and TRBJ2-7; no reliable D call. Germline V gene lookup returns CDR1 LNHDA and CDR2 SQIVND (reference sequence). V was shortened by 5 bases and J by 0 bases, with 11 bases between the two germline ends. The CDR3 has 14 residues. Variable domain in full (rest from reference TRBV19 and TRBJ2-7): DGGITQSPKYLFRKEGQNVTLSCEQNLNHDAMYWYRQDPGQGLRLIYYSQIVNDFQKGDIAEGYSVSREKKESFPLTVTSAQKNPTAFYLCASSATDYSYEQYFGPGTRLTVT.

V is TRBV6-4 and J is TRBJ2-1, with 11 bases matching TRBD1. The germline V gene encodes CDR1 MRHNA and CDR2 SNTAGT. This CDR3 is built from 15 residues. After removal of 0 bases from V and 6 bases from J, the junction contained 1 base not matched to a gene. Written as DNA, the CDR3 is TGTGCCAGCAGTGACTCCGGGACAGGGGGCAATGAGCAGTTCTTC. The encoded protein is CASSDSGTGGNEQFF.

The chain employs TRBV30 and TRBJ1-6; 9 positions agree with TRBD1. V dropped 2 bases and J dropped 8; count of bases not matched to a gene: 4. The CDR3 extends over 14 amino acids. Germline V gives CDR1 GTSNPN, CDR2 SVGIG (reference sequence). The CDR3 protein is CAWSPGQGDSPLHF. CDR3 nucleotides: TGTGCCTGGAGTCCGGGACAGGGTGATTCACCCCTCCACTTT. Using reference TRBV30 and TRBJ1-6 for the parts outside the CDR3, the full variable domain is SQTIHQWPATLVQPVGSPLSLECTVEGTSNPNLYWYRQAAGRGLQLLFYSVGIGQISSEVPQNLSASRPQDRQFILSSKKLLLSDSGFYLCAWSPGQGDSPLHFGNGTRLTVT.

V usage is TRBV6-5 and J usage is TRBJ2-7; D is undetermined. Trimming removed 2 bases at V and 2 bases at J, with 10 bases between. The CDR3 runs 14 residues. Germline V CDR1 and CDR2: MNHEY, SVGAGI. CDR3: CASSYGSTAYEQYF. Here the CDR3 DNA reads TGTGCCAGCAGTTACGGTAGTACGGCCTACGAGCAGTACTTC.

The chain employs TRBV5-8 and TRBJ2-1; 9 bases are shared with TRBD1. This CDR3 is 15 amino acids long. With 4 bases clipped from V and 2 bases from J, the junction kept 4 bases outside the gene matches. Per germline, CDR1 SGHTS and CDR2 YDEGEE. Here the CDR3 DNA reads TGTGCCAGCAGCCTAGGACAGGGGCCCTACAATGAGCAGTTCTTC. Its protein product is CASSLGQGPYNEQFF. Looking up the rest from reference TRBV5-8 and TRBJ2-1 gives the full variable domain: EAGVTQSPTHLIKTRGQQATLRCSPISGHTSVYWYQQALGLGLQFLLWYDEGEERNRGNFPPRFSGRQFPNYSSELNVNALELEDSALYLCASSLGQGPYNEQFFGPGTRLTVL.

CDR3 loop: CASRRGSGSAYEQYF. As DNA, the CDR3 is TGTGCCAGCAGGAGGGGTAGCGGGAGCGCCTACGAGCAGTACTTC. The V and J genes are TRBV2 and TRBJ2-7, with 9 bases lining up with TRBD2. Germline values: CDR1 SNHLY, CDR2 FYNNEI. Trimming took 6 bases from V and 2 from J; bases not matched to a gene: 8. CDR3 size: 15 residues.

The chain joins TRBV30 to TRBJ2-3; D not resolved. The V and J ends lost 0 bases and 1 base respectively, with 5 bases between them. This CDR3 has 13 residues. CDR1 is GTSNPN, CDR2 SVGIG, per germline (reference sequence). Here the CDR3 reads CAWSVGGTDTQYF. The CDR3, as DNA: TGTGCCTGGAGTGTGGGCGGCACAGATACGCAGTATTTT.

The chain has TRBV7-9 and TRBJ2-4, with no clear D. Germline values: CDR1 SEHNR, CDR2 FQNEAQ (reference sequence). This CDR3 is 17 amino acids long. Trimming stripped 6 bases from V and 0 bases from J, with 18 bases between. CDR3 loop: CASSSSPTFLAKNIQYF. The CDR3 DNA reads TGTGCCAGCAGTTCAAGCCCGACATTCCTAGCCAAAAACATTCAGTACTTC.

The chain is built from TRBV7-8 and TRBJ1-5, with a tentative D call TRBD1 (5 bases). The CDR3 runs 16 residues. V shed 2 bases and J shed 0 bases, with 11 bases lying between them. Germline values: CDR1 SGHVS, CDR2 FQNEAQ. CDR3 DNA: TGTGCCAGCAGCTTAACACAGGCTAATAGCAATCAGCCCCAGCATTTT. Protein product: CASSLTQANSNQPQHF.

This clone was counted only a few times. The genes are TRBV4-1 and TRBJ1-1, with 10 nucleotides matching TRBD1. Germline CDR1 reads MGHRA; CDR2 reads YSYEKL. With V trimmed by 5 bases and J by 4 bases, 7 bases remained unmatched. The length of the CDR3 is 15 residues. The CDR3 DNA follows: TGCGCCAGCAGCATTTCCGGGACAGGGGTCACTGAAGCTTTCTTT. As protein: CASSISGTGVTEAFF.

The chain is built from TRBV27 and TRBJ2-5, with TRBD1 matching over 7 bases. V trimming: 2 bases; J trimming: 2 bases; junction bases outside the gene matches: 5. The germline V gene encodes CDR1 MNHEY and CDR2 SMNVEV (reference sequence). The CDR3 runs 15 residues. CDR3 sequence (DNA): TGTGCCAGCAGTTTAGTCGGGACAGAACAAGAGACCCAGTACTTC. This sequence encodes CASSLVGTEQETQYF.

V is TRBV14 and J is TRBJ1-1; unclear D gene. V lost 1 base and J lost 6, with 6 bases in between. Germline V gene lookup returns CDR1 SGHDN and CDR2 FVKESK. The CDR3 is 12 residues long. The CDR3 DNA is TGTGCCAGCAGCCAAGTATTCGCTGAAGCTTTCTTT. It codes for CASSQVFAEAFF.

V usage is TRBV15 and J usage is TRBJ1-6; 7 positions agree with TRBD1. Germline V gene lookup returns CDR1 LNHNV and CDR2 YYDKDF (reference sequence). The CDR3 has 16 amino acids. With 0 bases clipped from V and 6 bases from J, the junction kept 5 bases outside the gene matches. The CDR3 bases are TGTGCCACCAGCAGAGAGTCAGGGGGGTTTAATTCACCCCTCCACTTT. Protein product: CATSRESGGFNSPLHF.

This rearrangement joins TRBV10-3 to TRBJ1-6, with 9 bases fitting TRBD1. Trimming removed 7 bases from V and 6 bases from J; junction bases left unmatched: 4. Germline-derived CDR1 and CDR2 are ENHRY and SYGVKD. The CDR3 consists of 14 residues. The CDR3 region has the DNA TGTGCCATCAAGGGACAGGGTTTTAATTCACCCCTCCACTTT. It is translated as CAIKGQGFNSPLHF.

The rearrangement uses TRBV6-4 and TRBJ2-1; TRBD2 agrees at 7 bases. Trimming cost V 4 bases and J 6 bases; bases outside gene matches: 9. CDR3 length: 15 amino acids. The V gene's germline CDR1 is MRHNA and CDR2 SNTAGT. The CDR3 is CASSAGASGANEQFF. Written as DNA, the CDR3 is TGTGCCAGCAGTGCTGGCGCTAGCGGAGCCAATGAGCAGTTCTTC.

The V and J genes are TRBV5-1 and TRBJ1-1; 9 bases map to TRBD1. Germline trimming cut 1 base from V and 7 bases from J; bases unmatched to any gene: 8. The CDR3 runs 15 residues. The V gene's germline CDR1 is SGHRS and CDR2 YFSETQ. In DNA form, the CDR3 reads TGCGCCAGCAGCTTGCGACAGGGGGGAACTTTTGAAGCTTTCTTT. Protein: CASSLRQGGTFEAFF. Based on the CDR3 plus reference TRBV5-1 and TRBJ1-1, the full variable domain is KAGVTQTPRYLIKTRGQQVTLSCSPISGHRSVSWYQQTPGQGLQFLFEYFSETQRNKGNFPGRFSGRQFSNSRSEMNVSTLELGDSALYLCASSLRQGGTFEAFFGQGTRLTVV.

The chain combines TRBV30 with TRBJ2-5, with D unclear. Looked up from germline, CDR1 is GTSNPN and CDR2 is SVGIG (reference sequence). Trimming pared 1 base from V and 4 bases from J, leaving 10 bases between. The CDR3 contains 13 residues. In DNA, the CDR3 is TGTGCCTGGAGTGGAACAGACGGAGAGACCCAGTACTTC. Protein sequence: CAWSGTDGETQYF.

There are a few counts of this clone. The genes are TRBV30 and TRBJ2-2, with a tentative D call TRBD2 (5 bases). Between the trimmed V and J ends, which lost 0 bases and 7 bases, there was a span of 18 bases. The CDR3 is 16 amino acids. Germline-derived CDR1 and CDR2 are GTSNPN and SVGIG (reference sequence). The CDR3 is CAWSVFSEGRNGELFF. In DNA, the CDR3 is TGTGCCTGGAGTGTATTTTCCGAGGGTCGGAACGGGGAGCTGTTTTTT.

The chain combines TRBV19 with TRBJ2-1; D remains ambiguous. The germline V gene has CDR1 LNHDA and CDR2 SQIVND (reference sequence). CDR3 length equals 14 residues. V was cut by 2 bases and J by 4 bases, with 9 bases left in between. CDR3 in DNA: TGTGCCAGTAGTATATGGGCAGCTTACAATGAGCAGTTCTTC. Translated, it gives CASSIWAAYNEQFF.

This chain connects TRBV16 to TRBJ2-7; 8 positions agree with TRBD1. Germline lookup yields CDR1 KGHSY and CDR2 FQNENV. V lost 4 bases to trimming and J lost 2 bases; unmatched junction nucleotides: 7. This CDR3 has 15 residues. In nucleotides, the CDR3 is TGTGCCAGCAGCCCCGGACAGGGAAGTCCCTACGAGCAGTACTTC. Encoded protein: CASSPGQGSPYEQYF.

This clone occurred once. This sequence joins TRBV7-9 and TRBJ2-7; perhaps TRBD2 as D (6 bases). Trimming left V 8 bases short and J 8 bases short, with 16 bases between. The CDR3 has 12 amino acids. Germline-derived CDR1 and CDR2 are SEHNR and FQNEAQ (reference sequence). The CDR3 region is CASSLEGRQQYF. The CDR3 DNA reads TGTGCCAGCTCGTTAGAAGGGAGGCAGCAGTACTTC.

Here the CDR3 DNA reads TGCGCCAGCAGCCAAGATTCTCCTAGCGGGGGGACGAGCGACCAAGAGACCCAGTACTTC. Residues: CASSQDSPSGGTSDQETQYF. V and J are TRBV4-3 and TRBJ2-5; 11 bases agree with TRBD2. Germline CDR1 reads LGHNA; CDR2 reads YSLEER. Unmatched junction bases numbered 12, after V lost 0 bases and J lost 0 bases. The CDR3 is 20 amino acids.

The V call is TRBV6-6, the J call TRBJ1-1; a weak D match, TRBD1 (5 bases). This CDR3 spans 13 amino acids. Trimming cost V 5 bases and J 1 base, with 8 bases left between them. The germline gives CDR1 MNHNY, CDR2 SVGAGI (reference sequence). This CDR3 reads CASSPQENTEAFF. The CDR3 nucleotides are TGTGCCAGCAGTCCACAGGAGAACACTGAAGCTTTCTTT.